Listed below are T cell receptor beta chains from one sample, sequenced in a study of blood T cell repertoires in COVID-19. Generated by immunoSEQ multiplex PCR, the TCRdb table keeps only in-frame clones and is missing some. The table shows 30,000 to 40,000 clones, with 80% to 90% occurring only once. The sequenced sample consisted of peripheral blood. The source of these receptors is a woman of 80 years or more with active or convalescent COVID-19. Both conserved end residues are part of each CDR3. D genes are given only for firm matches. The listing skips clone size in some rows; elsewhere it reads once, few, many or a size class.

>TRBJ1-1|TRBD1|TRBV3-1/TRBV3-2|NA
TGTGCCAGCAGCCACCCCGGGACAGGGTACGGGGCTTTCTTT
CASSHPGTGYGAFF
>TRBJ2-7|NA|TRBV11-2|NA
TGTGCCAGCAGCTATCTTACTAGTTTTGCCGAGCAGTACTTC
CASSYLTSFAEQYF
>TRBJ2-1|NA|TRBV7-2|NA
TGTGCCAGCATCGGGAGTACGTCCTACAATGAGCAGTTCTTC
CASIGSTSYNEQFF
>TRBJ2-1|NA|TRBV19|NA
TGTGCCAGTAGTATAGGACAGAACAATGAGCAGTTCTTC
CASSIGQNNEQFF
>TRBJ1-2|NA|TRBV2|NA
TGTGCCACCCAGGGCTCACTTAACTATGGCTACACCTTC
CATQGSLNYGYTF
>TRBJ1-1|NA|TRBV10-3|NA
TGTGCCATCAGTGAAGGCTTGGGCTATTACACTGAAGCTTTCTTT
CAISEGLGYYTEAFF
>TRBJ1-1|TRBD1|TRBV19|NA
TGTGCCAGTAGGCCCCCGGGACAGGGATCCGACACTGAAGCTTTCTTT
CASRPPGQGSDTEAFF
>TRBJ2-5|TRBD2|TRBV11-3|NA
TGTGCCAGCAGCCAGGGACTAGCGGGAGGTCAGGAGACCCAGTACTTC
CASSQGLAGGQETQYF
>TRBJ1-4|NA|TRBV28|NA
TGTGCCAGCACTCCCCAGACTAATGAAAAACTGTTTTTT
CASTPQTNEKLFF
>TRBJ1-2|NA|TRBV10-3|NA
TGTGCCATCAGCTCGACTGAAAACTATGGCTACACCTTC
CAISSTENYGYTF
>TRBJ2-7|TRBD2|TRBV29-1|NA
TGCAGCGTTGACGCAACTAGCGGGAGAGGACGCGAGCAGTACTTC
CSVDATSGRGREQYF
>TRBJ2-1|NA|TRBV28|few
TGTGCCAGCAGTTTGTTGCCGCAGGGATCCTACAATGAGCAGTTCTTC
CASSLLPQGSYNEQFF
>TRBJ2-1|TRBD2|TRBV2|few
TGTGCCAGCAAGCTCTCTAGCGGGGCTTCCTACAATGAGCAGTTCTTC
CASKLSSGASYNEQFF
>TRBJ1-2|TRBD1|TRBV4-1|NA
TGCGCCAGCAGCCAAGATCCAGGGGGCTCCCCTCGGGGCTACACCTTC
CASSQDPGGSPRGYTF
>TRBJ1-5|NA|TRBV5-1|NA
TGCGCCAGCAGCTTCCTGGACAGTAGCAATCAGCCCCAGCATTTT
CASSFLDSSNQPQHF
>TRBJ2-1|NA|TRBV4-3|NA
TGCGCCAGCAGCCAAGATTCTACTACCTACAATGAGCAGTTCTTC
CASSQDSTTYNEQFF
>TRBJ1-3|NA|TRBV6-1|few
TGTGCCAGCAGATCCAGTGGAAACACCATATATTTT
CASRSSGNTIYF
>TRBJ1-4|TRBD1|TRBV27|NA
TGTGCCAGCAGTTTCCGGGACAGTCGACTGTTTTTT
CASSFRDSRLFF
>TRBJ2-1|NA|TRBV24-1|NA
TGTGCCACCAGTGATCCGGGAGTCCCCTACAATGAGCAGTTCTTC
CATSDPGVPYNEQFF
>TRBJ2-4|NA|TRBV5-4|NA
TGTGCCAGCAGCGGACCGGCTAGCAAGGGAGTCATTCAGTACTTC
CASSGPASKGVIQYF
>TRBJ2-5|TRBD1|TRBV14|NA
TGTGCCAGCAGCCGACAGGGGTGGGAGACCCAGTACTTC
CASSRQGWETQYF
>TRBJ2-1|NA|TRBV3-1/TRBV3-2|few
TGTGCCAGCAGCCAAACCGAGGCAACCTACAATGAGCAGTTCTTC
CASSQTEATYNEQFF
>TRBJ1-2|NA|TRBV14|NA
TGTGCCAGCAGCGCGCGGCAGGGATCTTTGAATGGCTACACCTTC
CASSARQGSLNGYTF
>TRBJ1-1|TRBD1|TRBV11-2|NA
TGTGCCAGCAGCCCAGGGGACAGGGCCATTAGGGCTTTCTTT
CASSPGDRAIRAFF
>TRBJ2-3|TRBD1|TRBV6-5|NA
TGTGCCAGCAGTTATTTCCGGACAGGAGGCTGGGATACGCAGTATTTT
CASSYFRTGGWDTQYF
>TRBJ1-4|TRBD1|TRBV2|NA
TGTGCCAGCAGCCAGGGGGAGAATGAAAAACTGTTTTTT
CASSQGENEKLFF
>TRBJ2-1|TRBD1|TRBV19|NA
TGTGCCAGTAGACGGGACAGGGACAACAATGAGCAGTTCTTC
CASRRDRDNNEQFF
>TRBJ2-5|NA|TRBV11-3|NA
TGTGCCAGCAGCTTTGAACAGGTACAAGAGACCCAGTACTTC
CASSFEQVQETQYF
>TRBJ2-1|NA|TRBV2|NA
TGTGCCAGCAGAGGCGGAAGCTCCTACAATGAGCAGTTCTTC
CASRGGSSYNEQFF
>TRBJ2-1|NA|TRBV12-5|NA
TGTGCTAGTGGTTTAGGACAGAGAGACTACAATGAGCAGTTCTTC
CASGLGQRDYNEQFF
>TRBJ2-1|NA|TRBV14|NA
TGTGCCAGCAGCCAAGATGGCGGCTCCTACAATGAGCAGTTCTTC
CASSQDGGSYNEQFF
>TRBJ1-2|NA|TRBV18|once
TGTGCCAGCTCACCACCGAGTGTGGGGGGATACTATGGCTACACCTTC
CASSPPSVGGYYGYTF
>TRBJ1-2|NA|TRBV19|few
TGTGCCAGTAGTACCCACACAGCGGCCTACACCTTC
CASSTHTAAYTF
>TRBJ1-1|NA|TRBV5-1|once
TGCGCCAGCAGCTTGGGTGCGGGGGCTGGCACTGAAGCTTTCTTT
CASSLGAGAGTEAFF
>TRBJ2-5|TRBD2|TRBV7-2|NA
TGTGCCAGCAGCTTAGATAGCGGGGGTTGGGAGACCCAGTACTTC
CASSLDSGGWETQYF
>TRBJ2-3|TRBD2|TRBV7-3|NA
TGTGCCAGCAGTCGTAGCGGGAGCACAGATACGCAGTATTTT
CASSRSGSTDTQYF
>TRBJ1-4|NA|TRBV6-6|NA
TGTGCCAGCAGCTCTAAAACCCGGGAAAAACTGTTTTTT
CASSSKTREKLFF
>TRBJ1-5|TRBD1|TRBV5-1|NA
TGCGCCAGCAGCATCGGGACAGGGAATCAGCCCCAGCATTTT
CASSIGTGNQPQHF
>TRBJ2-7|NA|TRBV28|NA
TGTGCCAGCAGGACAGGAGCCTACGAGCAGTACTTC
CASRTGAYEQYF
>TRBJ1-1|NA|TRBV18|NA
TGTGCCAGCTCATTTGAGGGACAAACGGTAGCTTTCTTT
CASSFEGQTVAFF
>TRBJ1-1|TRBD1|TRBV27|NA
TGTGCCAGCAGTTCAGACAGGGGCACTGAAGCTTTCTTT
CASSSDRGTEAFF
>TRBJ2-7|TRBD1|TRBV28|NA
TGTGCCAGCAGCCAACCGGGACAGGGTTTTCGATACGAGCAGTACTTC
CASSQPGQGFRYEQYF
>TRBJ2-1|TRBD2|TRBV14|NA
TGTGCCAGCAAGCCAACTAGCGGGCAGTTCTTC
CASKPTSGQFF
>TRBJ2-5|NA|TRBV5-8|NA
TGTGCCAGCAGCCGCAACCGGGAGATCCGGACCCAGTACTTC
CASSRNREIRTQYF
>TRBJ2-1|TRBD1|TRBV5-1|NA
TGCGCCAGCAGCTTGACCCCGGGACAGGGGGTAAATGAGCAGTTCTTC
CASSLTPGQGVNEQFF
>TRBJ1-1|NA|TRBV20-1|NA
TGCAGTGCTAGACGACAGCCTGAAGCTTTCTTT
CSARRQPEAFF
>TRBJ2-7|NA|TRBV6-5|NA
TGTGCCAGCAGCCCCACTAGCTCCGAGCAGTACTTC
CASSPTSSEQYF
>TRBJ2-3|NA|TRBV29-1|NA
TGCAGCGTTGGCCCTTCAAGTGGCACGCAGTATTTT
CSVGPSSGTQYF
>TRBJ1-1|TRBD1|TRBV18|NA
TGTGCCAGCTCTCTAGGGGGCGTAGGGAACACTGAAGCTTTCTTT
CASSLGGVGNTEAFF
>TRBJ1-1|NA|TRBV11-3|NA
TGTGCCAGCAGCTCAGCGCCGGGACAGAACACTGAAGCTTTCTTT
CASSSAPGQNTEAFF
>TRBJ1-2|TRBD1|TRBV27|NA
TGTGCCAGCAGTCCGGGACAGGCGGTATGGTACTATGGCTACACCTTC
CASSPGQAVWYYGYTF
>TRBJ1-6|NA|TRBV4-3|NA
TGCGCCAGCAGCCAAGGGGGCGGTGGGAATTCACCCCTCCACTTT
CASSQGGGGNSPLHF
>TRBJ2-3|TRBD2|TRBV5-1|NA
TGCGCCAGCAGCTCCCCTAGCGGGAGAGGAGATACGCAGTATTTT
CASSSPSGRGDTQYF
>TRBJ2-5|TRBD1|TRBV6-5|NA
TGTGCCAGCGGGACGGGACAGGTGGACTCCAAGCCCCAGTACTTC
CASGTGQVDSKPQYF
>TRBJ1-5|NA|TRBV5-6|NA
TGTGCCAGCAGCTCCTGGACAGTCCTTAGCAATCAGCCCCAGCATTTT
CASSSWTVLSNQPQHF
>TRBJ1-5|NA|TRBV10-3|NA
TGTGCCACCGAACCGGGTAGCAATCAGCCCCAGCATTTT
CATEPGSNQPQHF
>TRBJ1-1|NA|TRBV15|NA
TGTGCCACCAGCAGAGATCCTGGGAGTCTTGAAGCTTTCTTT
CATSRDPGSLEAFF